This T cell receptor beta chain was sequenced for a study of PD-1 blockade in classical Hodgkin lymphoma. Study as a whole: Every 2 weeks, patients got 3 mg/kg intravenous nivolumab.

This sample's time point: cycle 4 day 1 (C4D1), after more than five weeks of nivolumab. Each and every patient relapsed after autologous stem cell transplantation, and patients got differing brentuximab vedotin exposure. Germline V gene lookup returns CDR1 MNHNS and CDR2 SASEGT. The CDR3 has 20 amino acids. The V gene end was trimmed by 4 bases and the J gene end by 0 bases; junction bases not matched to a gene: 16. Assay: immunoSEQ multiplex PCR; the TCRdb copy retains only in-frame clones and omits some. Here the sample spans roughly 90,000 clones, 83% being singletons. The chain carries TRBV6-1 and TRBJ2-3; 10 positions match TRBD2. Sequenced here: peripheral blood mononuclear cells (PBMCs), sampled before the fourth cycle of nivolumab. The clonotype originates from a human donor with classical Hodgkin lymphoma. This CDR3 reads CASSGGGVPSGSYSTDTQYF. CDR3 bases: TGTGCCAGCAGTGGAGGAGGGGTACCTAGCGGGAGCTATAGCACAGATACGCAGTATTTT.